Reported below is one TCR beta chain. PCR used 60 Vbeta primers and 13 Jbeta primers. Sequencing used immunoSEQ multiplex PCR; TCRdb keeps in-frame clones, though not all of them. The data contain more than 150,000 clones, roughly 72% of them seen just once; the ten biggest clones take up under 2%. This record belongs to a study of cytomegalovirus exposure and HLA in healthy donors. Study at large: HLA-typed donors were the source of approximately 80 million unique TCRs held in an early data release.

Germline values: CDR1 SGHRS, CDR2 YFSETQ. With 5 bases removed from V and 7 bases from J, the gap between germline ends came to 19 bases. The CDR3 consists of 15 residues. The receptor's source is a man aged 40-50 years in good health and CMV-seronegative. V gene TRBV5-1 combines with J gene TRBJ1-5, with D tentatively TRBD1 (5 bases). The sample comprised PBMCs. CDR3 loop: CASRGAPGLEQPQHF. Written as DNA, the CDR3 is TGCGCCAGCAGAGGCGCCCCAGGGTTGGAACAGCCCCAGCATTTT.